Listed here are 18 T cell receptor beta chains from one sample, sequenced in a study of blood T cell repertoires in COVID-19. Sequencing used immunoSEQ multiplex PCR; TCRdb keeps in-frame clones, though not all of them. The sample shows roughly 240,000 clones, about 87% of them seen only once. The sample taken for sequencing was PBMCs or T cells enriched from blood (not recorded which). The receptors shown here come from a woman aged 30 to 39 with acute COVID-19.

This chain joins TRBV18 and TRBJ2-5; D not resolved. V shed 5 bases and J shed 0 bases, with 7 bases lying between them. Germline assignment: CDR1 KGHSH and CDR2 LQKENI. This CDR3 has 13 amino acids. The CDR3 is CASSGLHQETQYF. CDR3 in DNA: TGTGCCAGCTCAGGGCTTCACCAAGAGACCCAGTACTTC.

The genes are TRBV12-3 or TRBV12-4 and TRBJ2-3; TRBD1 or TRBD2 may be the D gene (6 bases each). The CDR3 spans 13 residues. V lost 5 bases and J 5 bases, leaving 11 bases between the germline ends. The CDR3 sequence: CASSLGGRDTQYF. The CDR3 nucleotides read TGTGCCAGCAGTCTAGGGGGGCGAGATACGCAGTATTTT.

This chain uses TRBV5-6 with TRBJ1-2; D possibly corresponds to TRBD1 (5 bases). With 4 bases removed from V and 0 bases from J, the gap between germline ends came to 10 bases. Germline V gene lookup returns CDR1 SGHDT and CDR2 YYEEEE. The CDR3 consists of 14 residues. The DNA of the CDR3 is TGTGCCAGCAGCCTGAAGACAGCTAACTATGGCTACACCTTC. Protein sequence: CASSLKTANYGYTF.

CDR3 amino acids: CASRGADTDTQYF. In nucleotides, the CDR3 is TGCGCCAGCAGGGGCGCCGACACAGATACGCAGTATTTT. The chain is built from TRBV4-1 and TRBJ2-3, with D unresolved. There are 13 residues in the CDR3. Trimming removed 6 bases at V and 2 bases at J, with 9 bases between. Germline CDR1 is MGHRA and CDR2 is YSYEKL.

This chain connects TRBV7-2 to TRBJ1-5; 8 nucleotides align to TRBD1. The trim removed 5 bases at V and 4 bases at J, leaving 4 bases unmatched. Germline-derived CDR1 and CDR2 are SGHTA and FQGNSA. CDR3 size: 14 residues. In DNA, the CDR3 is TGTGCCAGCAGCCCCCGGACAGGGAATCAGCCCCAGCATTTT. This sequence encodes CASSPRTGNQPQHF.

Only a few counts were recorded for this clone. CDR3 DNA: TGTGCCAGCAGTCCCTACCTGGGGACAGATATTAGCACAGATACGCAGTATTTT. Translation gives CASSPYLGTDISTDTQYF. The chain carries TRBV27 and TRBJ2-3; 7 bases line up with TRBD1. From germline, CDR1 is MNHEY and CDR2 SMNVEV (reference sequence). V gave up 5 bases and J gave up 0 bases; unmatched junction bases: 14. The CDR3 loop spans 18 amino acids.

The chain uses TRBV12-5 and TRBJ1-1, with a weak D call TRBD1 (5 bases). Per the germline V gene, CDR1 is LGHNT and CDR2 is FRNRAP. The CDR3 sequence is 17 residues long. The ends were cut back, 0 bases at V and 3 bases at J, with 17 bases in the middle. The CDR3 sequence is CASGLVVSRVLDTEAFF. CDR3 sequence (DNA): TGTGCTAGTGGTTTGGTGGTTTCCAGGGTTCTCGACACTGAAGCTTTCTTT.

The rearrangement joins TRBV7-2 to TRBJ2-5; perhaps TRBD1 as D (5 bases). CDR1 SGHTA and CDR2 FQGNSA come from the germline V gene. Deletions cut 5 bases from V and 6 bases from J, with 16 bases between. CDR3 length: 14 residues. The CDR3, as DNA: TGTGCCAGCAGCCTCACGGACCAGGGTCAGACCCAGTACTTC. This sequence encodes CASSLTDQGQTQYF.

The CDR3 bases are TGTGCCAGCAGTGACCAACAGGGCGCCTCTGGAAACACCATATATTTT. It codes for CASSDQQGASGNTIYF. This chain joins TRBV25-1 and TRBJ1-3; tentative D call: TRBD1 (6 bases). Trimming cost V 3 bases and J 0 bases, with 12 bases left between them. This CDR3 region has 16 residues. Germline CDR1 and CDR2: MGHDK and SYGVNS.

The chain joins TRBV2 to TRBJ1-5; D not resolved. CDR3 length: 13 amino acids. V shed 3 bases and J shed 13 bases, with 16 bases lying between them. The germline V gene encodes CDR1 SNHLY and CDR2 FYNNEI. The CDR3 reads CASSDTLDRGQHF. The CDR3 DNA sequence: TGTGCCAGCAGTGATACTTTAGACCGAGGTCAGCATTTT.

The chain couples TRBV11-2 to TRBJ2-5; D is perhaps TRBD1 (6 bases). Trimming removed 5 bases from V and 6 bases from J, with 19 bases in between. The germline V gene has CDR1 SGHAT and CDR2 FQNNGV. The length of the CDR3 is 15 residues. The CDR3 bases are TGTGCCAGCAGCCAAAACAGGGTAGGAGGACAGACCCAGTACTTC. Its protein is CASSQNRVGGQTQYF.

The chain has TRBV6-4 and TRBJ2-1; D possibly corresponds to TRBD1 (6 bases). Germline-derived CDR1 and CDR2 are MRHNA and SNTAGT. The V and J ends lost 3 bases and 5 bases respectively, with 11 bases between them. The CDR3 is 14 residues long. The DNA for the CDR3 is TGTGCCAGCAGTGAAAGTCCAGGGGACAATGAGCAGTTCTTC. It codes for CASSESPGDNEQFF.

V gene TRBV4-1 combines with J gene TRBJ1-6, with a tentative D call TRBD1 (6 bases). CDR3 length: 14 amino acids. Germline V gene sequence: CDR1 MGHRA, CDR2 YSYEKL. Trimming left V 0 bases short and J 14 bases short, with 14 bases between. The CDR3 reads CASSQEGALRALHF. CDR3 sequence (DNA): TGCGCCAGCAGCCAAGAGGGGGCCCTCAGAGCCCTCCACTTT.

This chain connects TRBV29-1 to TRBJ2-7; 9 nucleotides line up with TRBD1. This CDR3 spans 12 amino acids. Germline loops: CDR1 SQVTM, CDR2 ANQGSEA. Losses at the gene ends were 7 bases for V and 3 bases for J; bases not matched to a gene: 4. CDR3: CSGRTGDYEQYF. For the CDR3, the DNA is TGCAGCGGAAGGACAGGGGACTACGAGCAGTACTTC.

This chain joins TRBV6-5 and TRBJ2-7, with a possible D match to TRBD2 (6 bases). The CDR3 runs to 15 residues. The germline V gene encodes CDR1 MNHEY and CDR2 SVGAGI. V was trimmed by 2 bases and J by 1 base, leaving 12 bases between them. The CDR3 protein is CASSYEGGGSYEQYF. The CDR3 bases are TGTGCCAGCAGTTACGAGGGTGGGGGGTCCTACGAGCAGTACTTC.

The chain is built from TRBV5-1 and TRBJ2-5; D perhaps matches TRBD1 (5 bases). The CDR3 has 16 amino acids. Trimming stripped 0 bases from V and 2 bases from J, with 14 bases between. Germline lookup yields CDR1 SGHRS and CDR2 YFSETQ. The CDR3 reads CASSLGGRAGQETQYF. CDR3 sequence (DNA): TGCGCCAGCAGCTTGGGGGGCAGGGCAGGGCAAGAGACCCAGTACTTC.

The chain is built from TRBV13 and TRBJ1-3; TRBD1 matches at 9 bases. The CDR3 spans 21 residues. CDR1 and CDR2 from the germline V gene are PRHDT and FYEKMQ (reference sequence). The trim removed 4 bases at V and 0 bases at J, leaving 19 bases unmatched. The CDR3 DNA follows: TGTGCCAGCAGCTCCCGGGACAGGGCCCTATTGCGCCCGAGCTCTGGAAACACCATATATTTT. Its protein is CASSSRDRALLRPSSGNTIYF.

This chain connects TRBV14 to TRBJ1-1; 7 positions match TRBD1. Germline V gives CDR1 SGHDN, CDR2 FVKESK. Trimming at V came to 0 bases and at J to 4 bases, leaving 8 bases not matched to a gene. The CDR3 runs to 16 residues. CDR3 nucleotide sequence: TGTGCCAGCAGCCAAGATGGCGAGGGGGCCGTCACTGAAGCTTTCTTT. The encoded protein is CASSQDGEGAVTEAFF.